Presented here are 11 T cell receptor beta chains from one specimen sequenced in a study of cytomegalovirus exposure and HLA in healthy donors. The PCR was carried out with 60 Vbeta primers and 13 Jbeta primers. TCRdb's table, derived via immunoSEQ multiplex PCR, lists solely in-frame clones and lacks some. The sample contains over 150,000 clones, roughly 83% of which appear only once. Sequences were obtained from PBMCs. The receptors derive from a young man in good health and CMV-seropositive.

This chain links TRBV11-2 with TRBJ2-7; TRBD2 matches at 7 bases. The CDR3 totals 15 residues. Germline V CDR1 and CDR2: SGHAT, FQNNGV. The V and J ends lost 1 base and 0 bases, in that order; junction bases with no gene match: 3. The CDR3 bases are TGTGCCAGCAGCTTAGGCGGGGGACCCTCCTACGAGCAGTACTTC. It codes for CASSLGGGPSYEQYF.

The chain has TRBV15 and TRBJ1-2; 8 positions agree with TRBD1. The CDR3 spans 13 residues. The V segment lost 6 bases and the J segment 6 bases; nucleotides outside the gene matches: 6. Germline CDR1 and CDR2: LNHNV and YYDKDF (reference sequence). CDR3: CATRRTGLDGYTF. The CDR3 DNA sequence: TGTGCCACCAGACGGACAGGGCTTGATGGCTACACCTTC.

The chain combines TRBV27 with TRBJ2-1; 8 bases agree with TRBD2. The CDR3 spans 16 residues. V gave up 3 bases and J gave up 3 bases; unmatched junction bases: 7. Germline V lookup: CDR1 MNHEY, CDR2 SMNVEV (reference sequence). The CDR3 is CASSFRAAGGYNEQFF. Written as DNA, the CDR3 is TGTGCCAGCAGTTTTCGAGCTGCGGGGGGCTACAATGAGCAGTTCTTC.

This clone was seen only a few times. This chain links TRBV19 with TRBJ2-1, with 9 bases matching TRBD2. CDR1 is LNHDA and CDR2 is SQIVND in the germline V gene (reference sequence). V shed 6 bases and J 12 bases; nucleotides not matched to a gene: 15. The CDR3 is 15 residues long. The CDR3 sequence: CASSSRGTSTTGQFF. The DNA for the CDR3 is TGTGCCAGTAGCTCAAGGGGGACTAGCACAACGGGGCAGTTCTTC.

The chain has TRBV9 and TRBJ2-5; 14 bases match TRBD2. The CDR3 consists of 16 residues. V was pared by 2 bases and J by 1 base, with 1 base of the junction left unmatched. The germline CDR1 and CDR2 sequences are SGDLS and YYNGEE. The CDR3 sequence: CASSVGLAGVQETQYF. The CDR3 region has the DNA TGTGCCAGCAGCGTGGGACTAGCGGGGGTCCAAGAGACCCAGTACTTC.

In regard to this clone: An end of the junction differs from the germline gene, which may be a read error. The chain is built from TRBV10-3 and TRBJ1-1; 9 bases are shared with TRBD1. Germline lookup yields CDR1 ENHRY and CDR2 SYGVKD. The CDR3 totals 14 residues. This chain's CDR3 is CASSYLSRDRVAFF. The CDR3 region has the DNA TGTGCCAGCAGTTACCTTTCAAGGGACAGGGTAGCTTTCTTT.

The CDR3 DNA sequence: TGCAGCGACCTGGGACAGGGTAACACTGAAGCTTTCTTT. This sequence encodes CSDLGQGNTEAFF. This chain joins TRBV29-1 and TRBJ1-1, with 9 nucleotides matching TRBD1. The J segment lost 2 bases and the V segment lost 7 bases, leaving 5 bases of the junction unmatched. The CDR3 loop spans 13 amino acids. CDR1 and CDR2 from the germline V gene are SQVTM and ANQGSEA. The full variable domain, in which reference TRBV29-1 and TRBJ1-1 provide the parts outside the CDR3, is SAVISQKPSRDICQRGTSLTIQCQVDSQVTMMFWYRQQPGQSLTLIATANQGSEATYESGFVIDKFPISRPNLTFSTLTVSNMSPEDSSIYLCSDLGQGNTEAFFGQGTRLTVV.

V and J are TRBV6-5 and TRBJ2-5, with D unresolved. The CDR3 is 11 amino acids. V shed 7 bases and J shed 5 bases, with 8 bases lying between them. CDR1 and CDR2 (germline): MNHEY, SVGAGI. The CDR3 region is CASTQRETQYF. The CDR3 DNA reads as TGTGCCAGCACCCAGAGGGAGACCCAGTACTTC.

CDR3 nucleotides: TGTGCCAGCACCATCCTAGCGGGGGGGTACTTTGTGTACTTC. Residues: CASTILAGGYFVYF. The genes are TRBV7-2 and TRBJ2-5, with 12 bases aligning to TRBD2. J was trimmed by 13 bases and V by 7 bases; bases with no gene match: 13. The CDR3 is 14 amino acids. Per the germline V gene, CDR1 is SGHTA and CDR2 is FQGNSA.

This sequence joins TRBV7-2 and TRBJ2-7, with D possibly TRBD2 on 5 matching bases. CDR3 size: 16 residues. V lost 3 bases and J lost 6, with 21 bases in between. The germline V gene encodes CDR1 SGHTA and CDR2 FQGNSA. The CDR3 bases are TGTGCCAGCAGCTTTGGCCGTGGTGTGAGGGAGAGCGAGCAGTACTTC. Translating gives CASSFGRGVRESEQYF. The full variable domain, its missing parts supplied by reference TRBV7-2 and TRBJ2-7, is GAGVSQSPSNKVTEKGKDVELRCDPISGHTALYWYRQSLGQGLEFLIYFQGNSAPDKSGLPSDRFSAERTGGSVSTLTIQRTQQEDSAVYLCASSFGRGVRESEQYFGPGTRLTVT.

This rearrangement joins TRBV10-3 to TRBJ1-2; D might be TRBD1 (6 bases). V was trimmed by 6 bases and J by 1 base, leaving 12 bases between them. The CDR3 extends over 14 amino acids. CDR1 is ENHRY, CDR2 SYGVKD, per germline. The CDR3 spells CAISREGGNYGYTF. Written as DNA, the CDR3 is TGTGCCATCAGCCGGGAAGGGGGTAACTATGGCTACACCTTC.